The source of this T cell receptor beta chain is a study of OX40 agonist ivuxolimab in advanced cancers. Concerning this clone: The target antigen is unknown.

Germline V gene sequence: CDR1 SGHDT, CDR2 YYEEEE. The CDR3 loop spans 13 amino acids. With 2 bases removed from V and 2 bases from J, the gap between germline ends came to 6 bases. Study results and limitations: CD4+ and CD8+ blood T cells expanded clonally by week 6 at 0.1 to 3.0 mg/kg. There were, on average, more expanded clones in CD8+ T cells than in CD4+.

Using immunoSEQ multiplex PCR, the repertoire was profiled, and TCRdb retains in-frame clones only, with some absent. The profile shows roughly 61,000 clones, about 90% of them singletons. This sample comprised CD4+ or CD8+ T cells sorted from blood, obtained in a trial of the OX40 agonist ivuxolimab. This chain uses TRBV5-6 with TRBJ2-3; the D is unclear. This TCR was sampled from an adult with an advanced solid tumor such as melanoma, head and neck, liver or kidney cancer. The CDR3 reads CASSLRPTDTQYF. Here the CDR3 DNA reads TGTGCCAGCAGCTTACGCCCCACAGATACGCAGTATTTT.